The 14 T cell receptor beta chains below all came from one sample that was sequenced in a study of identical twins. TCRdb processed the 5' RACE reads anew with MiXCR; each CDR3 protein has one entry. The sample lists roughly 690,000 distinct CDR3 sequences; roughly 6% were seen once. Sequenced material: naive T cells sorted from blood. These TCRs come from a young man in good health.

As for this clonotype: Likely a read error: the CDR3 ends without its conserved phenylalanine or tryptophan. J is TRBJ1-5 and V is TRBV6-1, with 7 bases aligning to TRBD1. The CDR3 has 13 residues. CDR1 and CDR2 (germline): MNHNS, SASEGT. V was clipped by 8 bases and J by 4 bases; unmatched bases: 5. The CDR3 is CASLLQGNQPQHY. The CDR3 DNA reads TGTGCCAGCCTATTACAGGGGAATCAGCCCCAGCATTAT.

This clonotype was counted ten times or more. The V call is TRBV29-1, the J call TRBJ2-1; 8 bases are a match to TRBD2. Germline lookup yields CDR1 SQVTM and CDR2 ANQGSEA. The CDR3 is 12 amino acids. The ends lost 6 bases at V and 4 bases at J; junction bases unmatched: 2. DNA for the CDR3: TGCAGCGTACTAGCGGAGTACAATGAGCAGTTCTTC. Translation gives CSVLAEYNEQFF.

This clonotype was detected only a few times. The chain is built from TRBV6-2 or TRBV6-3 and TRBJ2-7; D gene unclear. CDR1 is MNHEY and CDR2 is SVGEGT in the germline V gene. The CDR3 totals 13 residues. V was shortened by 5 bases and J by 0 bases, with 8 bases between the two germline ends. The CDR3 nucleotides are TGTGCCAGCAGTGGAACCCTCTCCTACGAGCAGTACTTC. Translating it yields CASSGTLSYEQYF.

This clonotype was recorded a few times. The CDR3 coding sequence is TGTGCCAGCAGTTCCCTCGACTATGGCTACACCTTC. It specifies CASSSLDYGYTF. V usage is TRBV6-5 and J usage is TRBJ1-2; D ambiguous. The V end was cut by 4 bases, the J end by 3 bases, with 6 bases between. Germline V lookup: CDR1 MNHEY, CDR2 SVGAGI. CDR3 length: 12 amino acids.

This clonotype was recorded many times. The CDR3 bases are TGTGCCAGCGGGTCTTTAGCGGGAGGGCCCAATGAGCAGTTCTTC. Its translation: CASGSLAGGPNEQFF. The V gene is TRBV7-6, the J gene TRBJ2-1, with 11 bases that match TRBD2. Germline trimming cut 8 bases from V and 6 bases from J; bases unmatched to any gene: 9. Germline CDR1 reads SGHVS; CDR2 reads FNYEAQ. The CDR3 runs to 15 residues.

There are many counts of this clonotype. The chain employs TRBV24-1 and TRBJ1-2; the D is unclear. The ends were cut back, 4 bases at V and 5 bases at J, with 4 bases in the middle. Germline-derived CDR1 and CDR2 are KGHDR and SFDVKD. The CDR3 spans 11 residues. The CDR3 DNA sequence: TGTGCCACCAGTGACCCTTATGGCTACACCTTC. The encoded protein is CATSDPYGYTF.

The gene calls are TRBV29-1 and TRBJ1-2; TRBD1 might be the D (5 bases). V gave up 2 bases and J gave up 4 bases, with 8 bases separating them. In germline, CDR1 is SQVTM, CDR2 ANQGSEA. The CDR3 is 12 amino acids. CDR3 sequence (DNA): TGCAGCGTTGAATTGGGGCCCTATGGCTACACCTTC. Translating gives CSVELGPYGYTF. Supplemented by reference TRBV29-1 and TRBJ1-2, the full variable domain reads SAVISQKPSRDICQRGTSLTIQCQVDSQVTMMFWYRQQPGQSLTLIATANQGSEATYESGFVIDKFPISRPNLTFSTLTVSNMSPEDSSIYLCSVELGPYGYTFGSGTRLTVV.

This clonotype has ten or more counts. The rearrangement uses TRBV9 and TRBJ2-1; TRBD1 is a possible D gene (6 bases). CDR3 size: 16 residues. Germline values: CDR1 SGDLS, CDR2 YYNGEE. The V gene lost 0 bases and the J gene lost 8 bases, with 18 bases spanning the gap. The CDR3 coding sequence is TGTGCCAGCAGCGTAGACCCAGGGACAACCAAAGATGAGCAGTTCTTC. This codes for CASSVDPGTTKDEQFF.

The CDR3 reads CATSPLAGEDSTDTQYF. CDR3 in DNA: TGTGCCACCAGCCCACTAGCGGGAGAGGACAGCACAGATACGCAGTATTTT. The chain employs TRBV15 and TRBJ2-3; the match to TRBD2 covers 11 bases. The CDR3 is made up of 17 amino acids. J lost 0 bases, V lost 5 bases, and 7 bases had no gene match. The germline V gene has CDR1 LNHNV and CDR2 YYDKDF (reference sequence). Full variable domain (missing parts from reference TRBV15 and TRBJ2-3): DAMVIQNPRYQVTQFGKPVTLSCSQTLNHNVMYWYQQKSSQAPKLLFHYYDKDFNNEADTPDNFQSRRPNTSFCFLDIRSPGLGDTAMYLCATSPLAGEDSTDTQYFGPGTRLTVL.

J is TRBJ2-1 and V is TRBV7-2; 10 bases match TRBD2. CDR1 and CDR2 from the germline V gene are SGHTA and FQGNSA. CDR3 length: 15 amino acids. Germline trimming cut 4 bases from V and 3 bases from J; bases unmatched to any gene: 3. Written as DNA, the CDR3 is TGTGCCAGCAGCTCTAGCGGGAGAATCTACAATGAGCAGTTCTTC. This codes for CASSSSGRIYNEQFF.

This clonotype was counted at least ten times. V is TRBV12-3 or TRBV12-4 and J is TRBJ2-6; D unclear. This CDR3 has 15 residues. Trimming cost V 5 bases and J 2 bases, with 10 bases left between them. The CDR3 DNA reads as TGTGCCAGCAGTCGAGGTAGGCCTGGGGCCAACGTCCTGACTTTC. Translating it yields CASSRGRPGANVLTF.

This clonotype appeared many times. CDR3 in amino acids: CASSERSSGNTIYF. DNA for the CDR3: TGTGCCAGCAGCGAGAGGTCCTCTGGAAACACCATATATTTT. The V and J genes are TRBV7-9 and TRBJ1-3; D uncertain. Germline lookup yields CDR1 SEHNR and CDR2 FQNEAQ (reference sequence). Trimming cost V 5 bases and J 0 bases, with 8 bases left between them. The CDR3 consists of 14 residues.

The chain is built from TRBV5-5 and TRBJ2-5; 12 bases match TRBD2. CDR3 length: 17 residues. Germline V CDR1 and CDR2: SGHKS, YYEKEE (reference sequence). V was pared by 2 bases and J by 3 bases, with 8 bases of the junction left unmatched. The CDR3 coding sequence is TGTGCCAGCAGCTTAAGGACTAGCGGGATGGAGGAAGAGACCCAGTACTTC. It yields the protein CASSLRTSGMEEETQYF.

This clonotype has a count of ten or more. This chain joins TRBV14 and TRBJ2-5; D ambiguous. Per germline, CDR1 SGHDN and CDR2 FVKESK. The CDR3 spans 15 residues. Deletions cut 1 base from V and 7 bases from J, with 16 bases between. This CDR3 reads CASSQVQAPVATQYF. Here the CDR3 DNA reads TGTGCCAGCAGCCAAGTCCAGGCCCCCGTAGCGACCCAGTACTTC.